This TCR beta chain was documented in a study of control samples from healthy donors and cancer patients. Assay: immunoSEQ multiplex PCR; the TCRdb copy retains only in-frame clones and omits some. The sample yields around 160,000 clones, roughly 93% seen once. The V gene lost 0 bases and the J gene lost 6 bases, with 12 bases spanning the gap. Germline V CDR1 and CDR2: MGHRA, YSYEKL. CDR3 size: 15 residues. This clone was observed at least ten times. The chain has TRBV4-1 and TRBJ1-3, with D perhaps matching TRBD1 (5 bases). The sequencing input was blood. The clonotype was recovered from a man between 18 and 35 years old in good health. CDR3 region: CASSQDDRPENTIYF. The CDR3 coding sequence is TGCGCCAGCAGCCAAGATGACAGACCCGAAAACACCATATATTTT.